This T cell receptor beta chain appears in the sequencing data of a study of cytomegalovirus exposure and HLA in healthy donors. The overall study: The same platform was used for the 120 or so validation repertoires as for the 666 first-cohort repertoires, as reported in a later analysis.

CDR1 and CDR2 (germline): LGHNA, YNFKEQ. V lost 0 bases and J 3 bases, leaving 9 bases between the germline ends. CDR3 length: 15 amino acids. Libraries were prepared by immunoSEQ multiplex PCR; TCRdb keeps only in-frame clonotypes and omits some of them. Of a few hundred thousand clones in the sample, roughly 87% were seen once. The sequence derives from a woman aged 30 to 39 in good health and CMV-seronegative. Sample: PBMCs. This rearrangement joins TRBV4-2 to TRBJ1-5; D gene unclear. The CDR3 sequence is CASSQDGGSNQPQHF. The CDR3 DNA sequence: TGTGCCAGCAGCCAAGACGGTGGTTCCAATCAGCCCCAGCATTTT.